The rows below give T cell receptor beta chains drawn from one sample of a study of identical twins. Via MiXCR, TCRdb re-called the 5' RACE reads, giving one row per CDR3 protein. The sample shows fewer than 550,000 distinct CDR3 sequences, 13% to 15% of them seen only once. These data also formed part of another study, on yellow fever vaccine responses in identical twins.

The sample consisted of CD4+ T cells sorted from blood. The receptors derive from a woman between 18 and 29 years old in good health. CDR3s include the opening cysteine and the closing phenylalanine or tryptophan.

CDR3	V	J
CASSPRDHDRASNYGYTF	TRBV11-1	TRBJ1-2
CASSLGQGSGNTIYF	TRBV6-5	TRBJ1-3
CASSGLSGIGEQYF	TRBV5-1	TRBJ2-7
CATSRGDRGDEQYF	TRBV15	TRBJ2-7
CSAKTWDGSSYNEQFF	TRBV20-1	TRBJ2-1
CASSLRGPDNSPLHF	TRBV5-5	TRBJ1-6
CSARSRYTDAEAFF	TRBV20-1	TRBJ1-1
CASSLGGRKSYNEQFF	TRBV7-6	TRBJ2-1
CSAPFPESTDTQYF	TRBV20-1	TRBJ2-3
CASNSRNSFEQFF	TRBV28	TRBJ2-1
CASSLSAGQETQYF	TRBV5-6	TRBJ2-5
CAISDRPFYNEQFF	TRBV10-3	TRBJ2-1
CASSQIRWDDEQFF	TRBV3-1	TRBJ2-1
CASRGRAPTGELFF	TRBV2	TRBJ2-2
CATSDDIPGQGASSNEQFF	TRBV24-1	TRBJ2-1
CASSQLGQGGANVLTF	TRBV3-1	TRBJ2-6
CASMGDPNTGELFF	TRBV28	TRBJ2-2
CASSLENLRGNTEAFF	TRBV5-1	TRBJ1-1
CASSSPDRGYEQYF	TRBV12-3/TRBV12-4	TRBJ2-7
CASSLDRTTEAFF	TRBV5-1	TRBJ1-1
CASGRTGGATYEQYF	TRBV4-2	TRBJ2-7
CATSRVGGSGYTF	TRBV15	TRBJ1-2
CATNDGTGDNEQFF	TRBV15	TRBJ2-1
CSARDWGTAAYEQYF	TRBV20-1	TRBJ2-7
CASSPSASYEQYF	TRBV18	TRBJ2-7
CASTLRGGLAKNIQYF	TRBV27	TRBJ2-4
CASSNRGARTDTQYF	TRBV4-2	TRBJ2-3